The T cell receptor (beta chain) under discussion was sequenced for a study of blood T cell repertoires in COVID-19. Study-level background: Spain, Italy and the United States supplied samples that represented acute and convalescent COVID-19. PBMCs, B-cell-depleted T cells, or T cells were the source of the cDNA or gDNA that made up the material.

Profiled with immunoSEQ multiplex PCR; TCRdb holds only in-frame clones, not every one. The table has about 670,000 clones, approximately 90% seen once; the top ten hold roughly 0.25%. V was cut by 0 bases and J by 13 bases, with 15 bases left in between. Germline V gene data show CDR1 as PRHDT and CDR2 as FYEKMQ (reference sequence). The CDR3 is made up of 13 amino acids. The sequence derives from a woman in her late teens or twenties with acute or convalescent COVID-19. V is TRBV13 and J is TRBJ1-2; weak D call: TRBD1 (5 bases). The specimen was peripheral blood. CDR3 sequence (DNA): TGTGCCAGCAGCTTAGGCGAATCGGGGGAATCCACCTTC. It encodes CASSLGESGESTF.